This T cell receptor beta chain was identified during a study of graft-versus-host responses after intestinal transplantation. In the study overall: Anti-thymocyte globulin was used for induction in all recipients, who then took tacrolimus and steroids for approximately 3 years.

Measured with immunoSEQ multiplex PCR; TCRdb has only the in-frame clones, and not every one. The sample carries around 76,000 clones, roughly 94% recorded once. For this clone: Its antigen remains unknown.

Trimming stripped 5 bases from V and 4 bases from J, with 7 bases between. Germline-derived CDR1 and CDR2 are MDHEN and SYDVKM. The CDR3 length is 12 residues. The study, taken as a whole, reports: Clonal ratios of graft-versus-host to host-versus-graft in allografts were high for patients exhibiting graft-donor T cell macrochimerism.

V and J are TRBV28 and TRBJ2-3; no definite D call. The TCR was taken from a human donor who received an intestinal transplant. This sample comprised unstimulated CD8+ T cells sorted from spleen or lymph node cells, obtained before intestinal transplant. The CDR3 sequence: CASSELADTQYF. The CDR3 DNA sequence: TGTGCCAGCAGTGAGTTGGCAGATACGCAGTATTTT.